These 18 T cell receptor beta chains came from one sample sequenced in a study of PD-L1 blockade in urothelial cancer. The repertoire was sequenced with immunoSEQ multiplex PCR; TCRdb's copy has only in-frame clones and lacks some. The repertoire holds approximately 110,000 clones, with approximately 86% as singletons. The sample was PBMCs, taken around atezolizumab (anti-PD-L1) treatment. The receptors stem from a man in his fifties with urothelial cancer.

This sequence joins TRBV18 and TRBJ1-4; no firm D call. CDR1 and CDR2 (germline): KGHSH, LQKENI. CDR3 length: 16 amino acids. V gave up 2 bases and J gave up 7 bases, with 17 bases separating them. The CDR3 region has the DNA TGTGCCAGCTCACCAATAGGACTAGCGGGAGCTGAAAAACTGTTTTTT. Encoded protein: CASSPIGLAGAEKLFF. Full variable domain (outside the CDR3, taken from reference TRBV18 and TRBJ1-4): NAGVMQNPRHLVRRRGQEARLRCSPMKGHSHVYWYRQLPEEGLKFMVYLQKENIIDESGMPKERFSAEFPKEGPSILRIQQVVRGDSAAYFCASSPIGLAGAEKLFFGSGTQLSVL.

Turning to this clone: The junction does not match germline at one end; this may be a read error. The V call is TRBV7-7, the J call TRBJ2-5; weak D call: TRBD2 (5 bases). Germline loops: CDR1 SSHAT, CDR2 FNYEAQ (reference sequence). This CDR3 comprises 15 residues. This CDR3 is CASSLRLAGWETQYF. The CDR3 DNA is TGTGCTAGCAGCTTAAGGCTAGCCGGGTGGGAGACCCAGTACTTC.

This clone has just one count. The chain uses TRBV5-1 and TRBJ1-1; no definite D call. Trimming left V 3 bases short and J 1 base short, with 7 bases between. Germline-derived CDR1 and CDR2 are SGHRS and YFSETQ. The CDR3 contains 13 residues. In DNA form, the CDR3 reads TGCGCCAGCAGCTCAACACAGAACACTGAAGCTTTCTTT. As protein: CASSSTQNTEAFF.

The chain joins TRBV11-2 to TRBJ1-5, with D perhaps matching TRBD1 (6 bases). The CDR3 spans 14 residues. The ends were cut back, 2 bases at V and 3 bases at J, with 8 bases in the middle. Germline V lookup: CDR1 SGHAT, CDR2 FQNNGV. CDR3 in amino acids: CASSLTGINQPQHF. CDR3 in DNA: TGTGCCAGCAGCTTAACAGGGATCAATCAGCCCCAGCATTTT.

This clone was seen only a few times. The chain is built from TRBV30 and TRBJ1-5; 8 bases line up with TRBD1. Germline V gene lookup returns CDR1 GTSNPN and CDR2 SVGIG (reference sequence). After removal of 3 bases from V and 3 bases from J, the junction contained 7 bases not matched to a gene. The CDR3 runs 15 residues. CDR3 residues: CAWRGRQGPNQPQHF. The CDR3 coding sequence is TGTGCCTGGAGAGGACGACAGGGGCCCAATCAGCCCCAGCATTTT.

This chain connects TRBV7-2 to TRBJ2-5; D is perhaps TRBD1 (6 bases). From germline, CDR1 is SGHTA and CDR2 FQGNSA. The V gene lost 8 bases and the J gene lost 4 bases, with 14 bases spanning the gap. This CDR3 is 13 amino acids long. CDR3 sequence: CASGVGAGETQYF. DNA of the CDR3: TGTGCCAGCGGGGTGGGGGCAGGAGAGACCCAGTACTTC.

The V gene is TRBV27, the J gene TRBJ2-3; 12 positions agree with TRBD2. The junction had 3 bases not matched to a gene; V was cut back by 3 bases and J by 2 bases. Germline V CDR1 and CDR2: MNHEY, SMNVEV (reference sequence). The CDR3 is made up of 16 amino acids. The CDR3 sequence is CASSFGTSGLTDTQYF. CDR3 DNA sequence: TGTGCCAGCAGTTTCGGGACTAGCGGGCTCACAGATACGCAGTATTTT.

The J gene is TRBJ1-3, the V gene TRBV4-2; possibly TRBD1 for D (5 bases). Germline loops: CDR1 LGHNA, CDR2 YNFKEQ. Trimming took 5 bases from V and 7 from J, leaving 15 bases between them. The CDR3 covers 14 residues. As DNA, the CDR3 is TGTGCCAGCAGCGGGCGGGGGGGGAGCAACACCATATATTTT. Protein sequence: CASSGRGGSNTIYF.

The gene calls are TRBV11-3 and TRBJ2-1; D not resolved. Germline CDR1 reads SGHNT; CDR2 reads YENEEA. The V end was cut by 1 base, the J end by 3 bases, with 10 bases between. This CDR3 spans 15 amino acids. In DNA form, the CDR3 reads TGTGCCAGCAGCTTAGGCGGAGAAATCTACAATGAGCAGTTCTTC. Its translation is CASSLGGEIYNEQFF.

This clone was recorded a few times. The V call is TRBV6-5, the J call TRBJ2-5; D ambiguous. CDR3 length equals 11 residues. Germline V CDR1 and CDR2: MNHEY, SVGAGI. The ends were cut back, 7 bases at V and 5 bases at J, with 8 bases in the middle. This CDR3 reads CASIGRETQYF. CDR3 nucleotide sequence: TGTGCCAGCATCGGCAGGGAGACCCAGTACTTC.

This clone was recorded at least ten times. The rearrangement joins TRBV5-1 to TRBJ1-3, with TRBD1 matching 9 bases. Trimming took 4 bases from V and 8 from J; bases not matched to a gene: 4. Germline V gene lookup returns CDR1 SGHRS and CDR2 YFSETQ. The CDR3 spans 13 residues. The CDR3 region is CASSLRQGDTIYF. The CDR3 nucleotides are TGCGCCAGCAGCCTGCGACAGGGGGACACCATATATTTT.

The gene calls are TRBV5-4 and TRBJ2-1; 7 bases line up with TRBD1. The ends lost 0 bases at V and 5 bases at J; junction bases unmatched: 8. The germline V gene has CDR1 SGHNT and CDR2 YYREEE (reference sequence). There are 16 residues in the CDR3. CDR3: CASSLANRGFDNEQFF. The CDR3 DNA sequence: TGTGCCAGCAGCTTGGCGAACAGGGGCTTTGACAATGAGCAGTTCTTC.

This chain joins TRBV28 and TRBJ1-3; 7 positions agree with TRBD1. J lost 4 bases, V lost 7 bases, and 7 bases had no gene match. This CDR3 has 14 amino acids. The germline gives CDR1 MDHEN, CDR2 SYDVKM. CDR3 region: CASTMRQGGNTIYF. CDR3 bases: TGTGCCAGCACCATGAGACAGGGAGGAAACACCATATATTTT.

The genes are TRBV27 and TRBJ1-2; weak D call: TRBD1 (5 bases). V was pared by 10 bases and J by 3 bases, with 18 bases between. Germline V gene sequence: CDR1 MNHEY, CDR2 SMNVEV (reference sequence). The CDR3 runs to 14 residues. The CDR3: CATLRRAGYYGYTF. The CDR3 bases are TGTGCCACCCTTAGGAGGGCAGGGTACTATGGCTACACCTTC.

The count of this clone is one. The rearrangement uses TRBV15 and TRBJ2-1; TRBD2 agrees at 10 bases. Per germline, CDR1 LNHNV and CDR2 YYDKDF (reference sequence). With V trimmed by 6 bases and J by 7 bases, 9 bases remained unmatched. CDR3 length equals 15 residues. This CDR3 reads CATSPAGGPGNEQFF. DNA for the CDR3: TGTGCCACCAGTCCAGCGGGAGGGCCTGGGAATGAGCAGTTCTTC. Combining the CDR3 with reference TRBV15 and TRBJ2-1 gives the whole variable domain DAMVIQNPRYQVTQFGKPVTLSCSQTLNHNVMYWYQQKSSQAPKLLFHYYDKDFNNEADTPDNFQSRRPNTSFCFLDIRSPGLGDTAMYLCATSPAGGPGNEQFFGPGTRLTVL.

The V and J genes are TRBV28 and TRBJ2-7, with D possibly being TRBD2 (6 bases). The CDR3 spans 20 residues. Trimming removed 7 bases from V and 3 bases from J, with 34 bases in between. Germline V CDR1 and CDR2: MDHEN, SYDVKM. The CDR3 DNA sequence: TGTGCCAGCATAGGCATACGGGTCCCTAGAGTCTCGACTAGTTTCTACGAGCAGTACTTC. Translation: CASIGIRVPRVSTSFYEQYF.

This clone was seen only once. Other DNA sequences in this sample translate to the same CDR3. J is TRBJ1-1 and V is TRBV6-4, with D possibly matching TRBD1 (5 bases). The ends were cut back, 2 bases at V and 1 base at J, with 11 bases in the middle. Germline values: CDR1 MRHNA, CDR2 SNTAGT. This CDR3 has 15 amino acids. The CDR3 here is CASSDSSGGNTEAFF. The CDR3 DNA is TGTGCCAGCAGTGACAGTTCCGGGGGGAACACTGAAGCTTTCTTT.

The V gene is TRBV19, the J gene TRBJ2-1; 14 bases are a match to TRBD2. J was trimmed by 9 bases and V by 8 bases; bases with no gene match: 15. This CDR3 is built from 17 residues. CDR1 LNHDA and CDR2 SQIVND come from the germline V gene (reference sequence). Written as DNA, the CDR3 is TGTGCCAGTGTGAGTGCGGGACTAGCGGGAGTGGTAGGTGAGCAGTTCTTC. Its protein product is CASVSAGLAGVVGEQFF.